Detailed here is one T cell receptor beta chain. Its antigen is unidentified. The CDR3 is 13 amino acids. The junction had 0 bases not matched to a gene; V was cut back by 1 base and J by 3 bases. Germline lookup yields CDR1 LNHDA and CDR2 SQIVND (reference sequence). Assay: immunoSEQ multiplex PCR; the TCRdb copy retains only in-frame clones and omits some. The sample consists of around 150,000 clones, about 96% of them appearing once. This sample is part of a study of cytomegalovirus exposure and HLA in healthy donors. Study findings and constraints: Among TCR beta chains, those listed as cytomegalovirus-associated numbered around 160.

This TCR was sampled from a woman aged 18-29 years in good health and CMV-seronegative. Material: PBMCs. The V gene is TRBV19, the J gene TRBJ2-7; TRBD2 aligns across 7 bases. The CDR3 region has the DNA TGTGCCAGTAGTATAGGGGAGGGCTACGAGCAGTACTTC. It yields the protein CASSIGEGYEQYF.